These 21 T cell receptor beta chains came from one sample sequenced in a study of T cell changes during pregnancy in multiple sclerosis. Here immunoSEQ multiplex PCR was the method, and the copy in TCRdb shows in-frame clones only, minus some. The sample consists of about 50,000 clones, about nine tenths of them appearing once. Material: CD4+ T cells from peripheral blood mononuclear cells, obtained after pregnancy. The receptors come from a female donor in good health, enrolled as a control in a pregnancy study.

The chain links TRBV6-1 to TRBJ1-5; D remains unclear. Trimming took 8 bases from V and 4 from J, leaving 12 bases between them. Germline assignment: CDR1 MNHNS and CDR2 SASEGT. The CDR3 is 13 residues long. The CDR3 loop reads CASEVSVNQPQHF. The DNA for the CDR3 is TGTGCCAGCGAGGTTTCGGTAAATCAGCCCCAGCATTTT.

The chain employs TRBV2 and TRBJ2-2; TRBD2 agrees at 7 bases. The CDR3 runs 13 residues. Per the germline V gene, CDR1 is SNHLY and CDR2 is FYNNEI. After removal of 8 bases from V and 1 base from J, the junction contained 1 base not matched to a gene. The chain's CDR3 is CASGGENTGELFF. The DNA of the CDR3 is TGTGCCAGCGGGGGGGAGAACACCGGGGAGCTGTTTTTT.

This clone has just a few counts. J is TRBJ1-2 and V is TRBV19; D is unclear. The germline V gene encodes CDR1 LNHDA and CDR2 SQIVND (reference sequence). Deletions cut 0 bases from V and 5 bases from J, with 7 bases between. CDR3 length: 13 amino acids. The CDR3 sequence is CASSIDGIYGYTF. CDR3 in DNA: TGTGCCAGTAGTATAGACGGGATATATGGCTACACCTTC.

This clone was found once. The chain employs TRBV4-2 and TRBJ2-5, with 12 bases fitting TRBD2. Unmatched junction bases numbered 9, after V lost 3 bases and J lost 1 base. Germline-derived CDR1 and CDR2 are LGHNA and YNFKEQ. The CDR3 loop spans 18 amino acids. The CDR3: CASSHPTPSGGAQETQYF. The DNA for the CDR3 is TGTGCCAGCAGCCATCCAACCCCTAGCGGGGGGGCCCAAGAGACCCAGTACTTC.

CDR3 sequence reads: CASSYSADSPPEAFF. Written as DNA, the CDR3 is TGTGCCAGCAGTTACTCGGCGGATAGCCCGCCTGAAGCTTTCTTT. This rearrangement joins TRBV6-5 to TRBJ1-1; D is unclear. This CDR3 has 15 amino acids. Germline assignment: CDR1 MNHEY and CDR2 SVGAGI. V lost 0 bases and J lost 6, with 14 bases in between.

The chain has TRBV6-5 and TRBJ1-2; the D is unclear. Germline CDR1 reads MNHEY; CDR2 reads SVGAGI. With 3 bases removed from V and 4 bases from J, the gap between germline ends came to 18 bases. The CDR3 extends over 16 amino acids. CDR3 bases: TGTGCCAGCAGTTATTCTGGTGGAAGGAGATTCTATGGCTACACCTTC. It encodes CASSYSGGRRFYGYTF.

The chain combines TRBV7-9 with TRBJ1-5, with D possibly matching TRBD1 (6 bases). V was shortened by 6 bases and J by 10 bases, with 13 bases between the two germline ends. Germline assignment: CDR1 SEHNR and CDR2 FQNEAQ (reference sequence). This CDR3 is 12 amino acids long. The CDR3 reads CASRHDRSPQHF. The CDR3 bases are TGTGCCAGCAGGCATGACAGGAGCCCCCAGCATTTT.

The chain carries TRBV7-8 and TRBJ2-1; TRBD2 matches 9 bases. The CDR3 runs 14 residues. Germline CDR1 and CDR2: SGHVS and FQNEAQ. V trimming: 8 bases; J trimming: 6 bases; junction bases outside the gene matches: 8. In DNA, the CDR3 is TGTGCCAGCGCCTGGCGGGAGGGCATCAATGAGCAGTTCTTC. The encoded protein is CASAWREGINEQFF.

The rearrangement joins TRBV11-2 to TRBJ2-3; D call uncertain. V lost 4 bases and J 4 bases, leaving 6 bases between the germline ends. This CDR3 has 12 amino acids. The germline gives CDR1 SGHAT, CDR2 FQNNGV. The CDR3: CASSSRADTQYF. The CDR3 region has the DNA TGTGCCAGCAGCTCGAGAGCAGATACGCAGTATTTT.

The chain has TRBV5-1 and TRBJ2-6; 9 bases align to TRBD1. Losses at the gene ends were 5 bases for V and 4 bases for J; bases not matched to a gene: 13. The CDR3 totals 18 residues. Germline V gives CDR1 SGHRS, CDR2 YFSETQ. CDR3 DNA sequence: TGCGCCAGCAGACACGGGACAGGGATAGTGTGGGGGGCCAACGTCCTGACTTTC. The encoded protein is CASRHGTGIVWGANVLTF.

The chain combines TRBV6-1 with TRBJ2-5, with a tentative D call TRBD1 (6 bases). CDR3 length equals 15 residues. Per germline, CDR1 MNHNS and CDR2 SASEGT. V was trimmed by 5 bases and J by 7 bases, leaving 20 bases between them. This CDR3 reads CASSQIPGDKGTQYF. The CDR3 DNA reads TGTGCCAGCAGTCAGATTCCAGGGGACAAGGGGACCCAGTACTTC.

DNA of the CDR3: TGTGCCAGCAGCCCCCCCGGGTCTGGGACTGAAGCTTTCTTT. Translated, it gives CASSPPGSGTEAFF. The chain is built from TRBV7-9 and TRBJ1-1, with no clear D. V was shortened by 5 bases and J by 5 bases, with 15 bases between the two germline ends. CDR3 size: 14 residues. Germline assignment: CDR1 SEHNR and CDR2 FQNEAQ (reference sequence).

The CDR3 reads CASSFDSYEQYF. DNA of the CDR3: TGTGCCAGCAGCTTCGACAGCTACGAGCAGTACTTC. V usage is TRBV11-2 and J usage is TRBJ2-7; D perhaps matches TRBD1 (5 bases). This CDR3 has 12 amino acids. With 3 bases removed from V and 3 bases from J, the gap between germline ends came to 6 bases. In germline, CDR1 is SGHAT, CDR2 FQNNGV.

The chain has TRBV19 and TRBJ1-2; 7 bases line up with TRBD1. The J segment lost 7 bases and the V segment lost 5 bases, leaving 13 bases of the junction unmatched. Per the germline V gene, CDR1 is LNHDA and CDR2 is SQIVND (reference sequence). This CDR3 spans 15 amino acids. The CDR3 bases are TGTGCCAGTAGTCTCCTCAGAACAGGGGCGGTTGGCTACACCTTC. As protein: CASSLLRTGAVGYTF.

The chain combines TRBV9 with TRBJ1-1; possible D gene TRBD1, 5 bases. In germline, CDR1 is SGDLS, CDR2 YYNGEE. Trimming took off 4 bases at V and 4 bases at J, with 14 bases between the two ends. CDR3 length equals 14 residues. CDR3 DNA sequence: TGTGCCAGCAGCCCTCGCAGGGAGGTCACTGAAGCTTTCTTT. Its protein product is CASSPRREVTEAFF.

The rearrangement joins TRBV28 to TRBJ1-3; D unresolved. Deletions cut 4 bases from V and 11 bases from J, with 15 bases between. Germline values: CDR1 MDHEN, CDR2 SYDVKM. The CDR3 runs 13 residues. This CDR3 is CASSSGFGGSIYF. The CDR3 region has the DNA TGTGCCAGCAGTTCCGGTTTCGGCGGGTCCATATATTTT.

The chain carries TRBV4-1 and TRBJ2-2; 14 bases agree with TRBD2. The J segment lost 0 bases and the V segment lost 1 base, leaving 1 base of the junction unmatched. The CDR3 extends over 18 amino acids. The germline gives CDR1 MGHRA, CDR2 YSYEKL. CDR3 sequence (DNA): TGCGCCAGCAGCCAAGCGGGACTAGCGGGGGCGAACACCGGGGAGCTGTTTTTT. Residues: CASSQAGLAGANTGELFF.

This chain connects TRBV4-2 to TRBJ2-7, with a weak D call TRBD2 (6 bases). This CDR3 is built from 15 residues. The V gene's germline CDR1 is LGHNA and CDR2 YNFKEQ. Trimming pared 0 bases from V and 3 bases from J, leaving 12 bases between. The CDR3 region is CASSQDRGGGYEQYF. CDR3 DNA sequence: TGTGCCAGCAGCCAAGATCGGGGAGGTGGCTACGAGCAGTACTTC.

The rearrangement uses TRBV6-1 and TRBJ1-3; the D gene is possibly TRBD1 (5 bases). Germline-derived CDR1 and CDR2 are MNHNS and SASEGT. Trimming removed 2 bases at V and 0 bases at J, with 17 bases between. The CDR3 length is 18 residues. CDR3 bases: TGTGCCAGCAGTGAATGGGCCAGGGCTCAAATCTCTGGAAACACCATATATTTT. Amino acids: CASSEWARAQISGNTIYF.

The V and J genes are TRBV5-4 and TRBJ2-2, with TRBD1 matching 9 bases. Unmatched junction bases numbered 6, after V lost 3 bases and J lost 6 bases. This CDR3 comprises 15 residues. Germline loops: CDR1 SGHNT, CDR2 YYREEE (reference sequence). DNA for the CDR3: TGTGCCAGCAGCTCCGGGACAGGGCCTCCCGGGGAGCTGTTTTTT. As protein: CASSSGTGPPGELFF.

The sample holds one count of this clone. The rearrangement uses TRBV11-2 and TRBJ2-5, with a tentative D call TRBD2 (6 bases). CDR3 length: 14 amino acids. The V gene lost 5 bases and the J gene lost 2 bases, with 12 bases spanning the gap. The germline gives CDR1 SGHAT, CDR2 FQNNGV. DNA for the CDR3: TGTGCCAGCAGCGGAGGGGCACTACAAGAGACCCAGTACTTC. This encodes CASSGGALQETQYF.